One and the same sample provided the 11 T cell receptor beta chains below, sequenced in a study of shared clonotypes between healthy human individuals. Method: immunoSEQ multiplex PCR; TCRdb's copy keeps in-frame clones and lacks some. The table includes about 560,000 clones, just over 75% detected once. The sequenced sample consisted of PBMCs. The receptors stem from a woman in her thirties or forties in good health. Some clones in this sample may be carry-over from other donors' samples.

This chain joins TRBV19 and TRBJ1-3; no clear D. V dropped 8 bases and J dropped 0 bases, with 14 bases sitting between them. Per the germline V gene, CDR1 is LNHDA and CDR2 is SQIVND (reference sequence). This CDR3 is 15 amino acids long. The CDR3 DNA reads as TGTGCCAGTCAATACGATTTCGGCTCTGGAAACACCATATATTTT. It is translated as CASQYDFGSGNTIYF.

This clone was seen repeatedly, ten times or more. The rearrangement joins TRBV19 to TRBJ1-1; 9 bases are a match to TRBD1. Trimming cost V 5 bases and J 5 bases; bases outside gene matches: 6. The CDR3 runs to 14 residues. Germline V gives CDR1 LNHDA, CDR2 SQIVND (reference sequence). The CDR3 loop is CASSAVGTGTEAFF. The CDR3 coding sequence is TGTGCCAGTAGTGCCGTGGGGACAGGGACTGAAGCTTTCTTT.

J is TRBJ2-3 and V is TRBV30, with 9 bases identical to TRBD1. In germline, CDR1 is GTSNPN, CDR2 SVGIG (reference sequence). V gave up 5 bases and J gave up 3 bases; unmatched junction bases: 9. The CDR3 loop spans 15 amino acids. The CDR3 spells CAWGAGGTGTDTQYF. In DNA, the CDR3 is TGTGCCTGGGGAGCAGGCGGGACAGGGACAGATACGCAGTATTTT.

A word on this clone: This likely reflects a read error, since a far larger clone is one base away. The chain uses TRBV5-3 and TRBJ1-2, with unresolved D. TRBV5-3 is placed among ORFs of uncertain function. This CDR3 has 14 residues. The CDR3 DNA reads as TGTGCCAGCAGCTTGTGCCCGGGTTGGAGTGGCTACACCTTC. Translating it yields CASSLCPGWSGYTF.

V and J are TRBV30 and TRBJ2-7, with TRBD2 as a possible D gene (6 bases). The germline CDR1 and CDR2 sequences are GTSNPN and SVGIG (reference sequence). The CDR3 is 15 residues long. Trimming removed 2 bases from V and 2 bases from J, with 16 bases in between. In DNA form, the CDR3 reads TGTGCCTGGAGTTGGCGGGACCGAAGAACCTACGAGCAGTACTTC. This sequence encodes CAWSWRDRRTYEQYF.

CDR3 in DNA: TGTGCCAGCAGACAGGGTTCTAACTATGGCTACACCTTC. Its translation is CASRQGSNYGYTF. This rearrangement joins TRBV27 to TRBJ1-2, with a possible D match to TRBD1 (6 bases). The length of the CDR3 is 13 residues. The V end lost 6 bases, the J end lost 0 bases, and 8 bases lay between the germline ends. Germline V CDR1 and CDR2: MNHEY, SMNVEV (reference sequence).

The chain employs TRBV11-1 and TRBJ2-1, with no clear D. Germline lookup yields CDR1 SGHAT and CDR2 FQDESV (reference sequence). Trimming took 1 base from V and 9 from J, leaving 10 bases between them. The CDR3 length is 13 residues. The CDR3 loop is CASSLEGRVEQFF. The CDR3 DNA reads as TGTGCCAGCAGCTTAGAGGGTCGAGTTGAGCAGTTCTTC.

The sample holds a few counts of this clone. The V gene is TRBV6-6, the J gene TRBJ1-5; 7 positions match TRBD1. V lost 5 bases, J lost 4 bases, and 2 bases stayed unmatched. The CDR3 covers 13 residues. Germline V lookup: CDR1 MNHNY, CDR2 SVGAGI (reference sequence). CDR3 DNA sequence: TGTGCCAGCAGTAGACAGGGTAATCAGCCCCAGCATTTT. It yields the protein CASSRQGNQPQHF.

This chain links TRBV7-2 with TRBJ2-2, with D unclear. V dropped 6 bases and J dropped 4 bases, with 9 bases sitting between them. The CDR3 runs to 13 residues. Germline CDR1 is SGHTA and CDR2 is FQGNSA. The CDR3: CASSGLRTGELFF. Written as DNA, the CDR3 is TGTGCCAGCAGTGGTCTCCGCACCGGGGAGCTGTTTTTT.

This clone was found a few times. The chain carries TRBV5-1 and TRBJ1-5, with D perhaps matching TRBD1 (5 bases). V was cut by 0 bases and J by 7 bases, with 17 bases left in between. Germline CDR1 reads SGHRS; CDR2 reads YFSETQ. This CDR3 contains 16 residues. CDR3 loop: CASSLGPQGNGQPQHF. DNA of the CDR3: TGCGCCAGCAGCTTGGGACCTCAGGGAAACGGGCAGCCCCAGCATTTT.

CDR3 bases: TGTGCCAGCAGCTTAGCGCGACTAGCGGGAGGCTCCACAGATACGCAGTATTTT. Protein sequence: CASSLARLAGGSTDTQYF. This chain uses TRBV7-8 with TRBJ2-3, with 13 bases identical to TRBD2. The J segment lost 2 bases and the V segment lost 0 bases, leaving 5 bases of the junction unmatched. This CDR3 has 18 residues. Germline V gene sequence: CDR1 SGHVS, CDR2 FQNEAQ.